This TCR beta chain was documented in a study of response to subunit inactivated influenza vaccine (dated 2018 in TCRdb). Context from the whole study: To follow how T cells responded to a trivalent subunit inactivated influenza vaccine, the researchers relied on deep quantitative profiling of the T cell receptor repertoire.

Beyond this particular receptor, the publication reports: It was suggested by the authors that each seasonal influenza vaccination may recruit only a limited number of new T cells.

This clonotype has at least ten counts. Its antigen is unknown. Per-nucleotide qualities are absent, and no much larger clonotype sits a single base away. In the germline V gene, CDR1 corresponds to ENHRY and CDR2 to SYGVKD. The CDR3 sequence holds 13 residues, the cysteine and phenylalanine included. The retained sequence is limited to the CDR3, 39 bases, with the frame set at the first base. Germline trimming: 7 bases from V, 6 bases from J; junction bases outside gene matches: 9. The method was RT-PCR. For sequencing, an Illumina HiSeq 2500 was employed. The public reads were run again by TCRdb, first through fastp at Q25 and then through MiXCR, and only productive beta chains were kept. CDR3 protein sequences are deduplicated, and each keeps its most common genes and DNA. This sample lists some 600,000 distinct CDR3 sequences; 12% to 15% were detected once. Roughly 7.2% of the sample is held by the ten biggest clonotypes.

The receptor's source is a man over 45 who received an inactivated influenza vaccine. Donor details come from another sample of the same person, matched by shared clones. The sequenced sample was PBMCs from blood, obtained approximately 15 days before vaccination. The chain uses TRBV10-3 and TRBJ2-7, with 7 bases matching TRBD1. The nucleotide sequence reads TGTGCCATCACCCCCGGGACAGAGGGCGAGCAGTACTTC. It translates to CAITPGTEGEQYF.